The 16 T cell receptor beta chains below were found in one sample sequenced in a study of T cells in Graves' hyperthyroidism and ophthalmopathy. Amplification targeted TCR beta CDR3 regions from RNA transcripts. Researchers ran a first-round RT-PCR on the TCR CDR3 using the HTBI primer set. From the multiplex PCR reads, TCRdb called clonotypes with MiXCR, one entry per CDR3 protein. Of around 500,000 distinct CDR3 sequences listed, 22% are singletons. The specimen sequenced was blood. These receptors came from a woman aged 70-85 years with Graves' ophthalmopathy.

V usage is TRBV6-4 and J usage is TRBJ1-2; 9 bases line up with TRBD1. This CDR3 spans 16 amino acids. Germline V gene data show CDR1 as MRHNA and CDR2 as SNTAGT. Losses at the gene ends were 6 bases for V and 4 bases for J; bases not matched to a gene: 12. This CDR3 is CASRPSGTGPFYGYTF. In nucleotides, the CDR3 is TGTGCCAGCAGACCTTCCGGGACAGGGCCCTTCTATGGCTACACCTTC.

This rearrangement joins TRBV7-4 to TRBJ2-2; the match to TRBD1 covers 9 bases. The ends lost 5 bases at V and 1 base at J; junction bases unmatched: 5. Germline CDR1 SGHVT, CDR2 SQSDAQ. This CDR3 contains 16 residues. The CDR3 DNA is TGTGCCAGCAGCCTTCCGGACAGGGGGAACACCGGGGAGCTGTTTTTT. Amino acid sequence: CASSLPDRGNTGELFF. Full variable domain (rest looked up from reference TRBV7-4 and TRBJ2-2): GAGVSQSPRYKVAKRGRDVALRCDSISGHVTLYWYRQTLGQGSEVLTYSQSDAQRDKSGRPSGRFSAERPERSVSTLKIQRTEQGDSAVYLCASSLPDRGNTGELFFGEGSRLTVL.

The rearrangement uses TRBV14 and TRBJ2-3, with D hard to call. Germline V CDR1 and CDR2: SGHDN, FVKESK. The CDR3 sequence is 12 residues long. The V end lost 1 base, the J end lost 6 bases, and 5 bases lay between the germline ends. In nucleotides, the CDR3 is TGTGCCAGCAGCCAAGTGTTGGATACGCAGTATTTT. Translating it yields CASSQVLDTQYF.

The genes are TRBV29-1 and TRBJ1-1; D is uncertain. Per germline, CDR1 SQVTM and CDR2 ANQGSEA. V lost 4 bases, J lost 0 bases, and 6 bases lay in between. This CDR3 has 12 amino acids. In nucleotides, the CDR3 is TGCAGCGTTGCGGAGTTGAACACTGAAGCTTTCTTT. This gives the protein CSVAELNTEAFF. The full variable domain, with the rest looked up from reference TRBV29-1 and TRBJ1-1, is SAVISQKPSRDICQRGTSLTIQCQVDSQVTMMFWYRQQPGQSLTLIATANQGSEATYESGFVIDKFPISRPNLTFSTLTVSNMSPEDSSIYLCSVAELNTEAFFGQGTRLTVV.

The chain recombines TRBV19 with TRBJ2-7; 10 bases map to TRBD2. Trimming removed 3 bases from V and 7 bases from J; junction bases left unmatched: 12. The germline CDR1 and CDR2 sequences are LNHDA and SQIVND (reference sequence). CDR3 length: 16 amino acids. The CDR3 nucleotides are TGTGCCAGTAGTATGATGGGACTAGCGCCCCAAGAGGAGCAGTACTTC. This gives the protein CASSMMGLAPQEEQYF.

This clonotype has a count of ten or more. This CDR3 is CASSQDGRRNQPQHF. The DNA for the CDR3 is TGTGCCAGCAGCCAAGATGGACGGCGCAATCAGCCCCAGCATTTT. The chain is built from TRBV3-1 and TRBJ1-5; D is uncertain. The V and J ends lost 0 bases and 2 bases respectively, with 8 bases between them. CDR1 is LGHDT and CDR2 is YNNKEL in the germline V gene (reference sequence). The CDR3 consists of 15 residues.

The chain is built from TRBV20-1 and TRBJ2-5; 8 positions match TRBD1. Per germline, CDR1 DFQATT and CDR2 SNEGSKA (reference sequence). The CDR3 is made up of 19 amino acids. After removal of 7 bases from V and 0 bases from J, the junction contained 22 bases not matched to a gene. The CDR3 spells CSGRGQGARSGHNQETQYF. The CDR3 coding sequence is TGCAGTGGACGAGGGCAGGGGGCGCGGAGTGGTCATAACCAAGAGACCCAGTACTTC.

This clonotype was observed a few times. J is TRBJ2-7 and V is TRBV28; 10 bases agree with TRBD1. The CDR3 totals 15 residues. V lost 6 bases to trimming and J lost 2 bases; unmatched junction nucleotides: 7. Germline CDR1 reads MDHEN; CDR2 reads SYDVKM. CDR3 protein: CASSDGTGVAYEQYF. CDR3 DNA sequence: TGTGCCAGCAGCGACGGGACAGGGGTTGCCTACGAGCAGTACTTC.

The chain employs TRBV6-1 and TRBJ1-3; D call uncertain. Germline CDR1 is MNHNS and CDR2 is SASEGT. V was trimmed by 7 bases and J by 4 bases, leaving 11 bases between them. The CDR3 sequence is 13 residues long. CDR3 nucleotides: TGTGCCAGCATGGCAGCAACGGGAAACACCATATATTTT. Translating it yields CASMAATGNTIYF.

This clonotype was recorded a few times. The chain joins TRBV18 to TRBJ2-3; D might be TRBD1 (5 bases). The CDR3 runs 15 residues. The germline CDR1 and CDR2 sequences are KGHSH and LQKENI. The V end was cut by 6 bases, the J end by 0 bases, with 13 bases between. The CDR3 here is CASSLRTTSTDTQYF. The CDR3 DNA is TGTGCCAGCTCCCTACGGACAACAAGCACAGATACGCAGTATTTT.

This clonotype was seen at least ten times. The V call is TRBV6-2 or TRBV6-3, the J call TRBJ2-7, with 10 bases fitting TRBD2. Trimming cost V 6 bases and J 1 base; bases outside gene matches: 15. Germline CDR1 reads MNHEY; CDR2 reads SVGEGT. The CDR3 has 18 amino acids. In DNA, the CDR3 is TGTGCCAGCAGAGACCAACCTAGGACTAGCGGACTATCCTACGAGCAGTACTTC. It yields the protein CASRDQPRTSGLSYEQYF.

This clonotype occurred a few times. The gene calls are TRBV20-1 and TRBJ2-2, with a weak D call TRBD2 (6 bases). The CDR3 contains 15 residues. V shed 0 bases and J shed 3 bases, with 11 bases lying between them. CDR1 and CDR2 (germline): DFQATT, SNEGSKA (reference sequence). In DNA, the CDR3 is TGCAGTGCTAGAGAAGGGGAGGATTACACCGGGGAGCTGTTTTTT. The encoded protein is CSAREGEDYTGELFF.

The sample holds many counts of this clonotype. The chain has TRBV27 and TRBJ1-1; D perhaps matches TRBD1 (6 bases). Per the germline V gene, CDR1 is MNHEY and CDR2 is SMNVEV (reference sequence). The CDR3 extends over 14 amino acids. V was trimmed by 0 bases and J by 4 bases, leaving 9 bases between them. The CDR3: CASSLSGGATEAFF. The CDR3 nucleotides are TGTGCCAGCAGTTTATCGGGGGGCGCCACTGAAGCTTTCTTT.

This chain uses TRBV9 with TRBJ1-6; D is perhaps TRBD1 (5 bases). V lost 0 bases, J lost 9 bases, and 10 bases lay in between. The CDR3 is 14 amino acids. CDR1 and CDR2 (germline): SGDLS, YYNGEE. Written as DNA, the CDR3 is TGTGCCAGCAGCGTAGCAACAGGCGCTTCACCCCTCCACTTT. Translating it yields CASSVATGASPLHF.

V usage is TRBV3-1 and J usage is TRBJ2-3; D uncertain. This CDR3 has 10 amino acids. Trimming removed 6 bases at V and 11 bases at J, with 9 bases between. Germline V gene data show CDR1 as LGHDT and CDR2 as YNNKEL (reference sequence). CDR3 loop: CASSDGLQYF. In nucleotides, the CDR3 is TGTGCCAGCAGTGATGGCCTGCAGTATTTT.

The chain has TRBV12-3 or TRBV12-4 and TRBJ2-7, with 12 bases fitting TRBD2. The CDR3 length is 14 residues. V was clipped by 6 bases and J by 4 bases; unmatched bases: 4. The CDR3 coding sequence is TGTGCCAGCAGACCTAGCGGGAGGGGGTACGAGCAGTACTTC. Its translation: CASRPSGRGYEQYF.